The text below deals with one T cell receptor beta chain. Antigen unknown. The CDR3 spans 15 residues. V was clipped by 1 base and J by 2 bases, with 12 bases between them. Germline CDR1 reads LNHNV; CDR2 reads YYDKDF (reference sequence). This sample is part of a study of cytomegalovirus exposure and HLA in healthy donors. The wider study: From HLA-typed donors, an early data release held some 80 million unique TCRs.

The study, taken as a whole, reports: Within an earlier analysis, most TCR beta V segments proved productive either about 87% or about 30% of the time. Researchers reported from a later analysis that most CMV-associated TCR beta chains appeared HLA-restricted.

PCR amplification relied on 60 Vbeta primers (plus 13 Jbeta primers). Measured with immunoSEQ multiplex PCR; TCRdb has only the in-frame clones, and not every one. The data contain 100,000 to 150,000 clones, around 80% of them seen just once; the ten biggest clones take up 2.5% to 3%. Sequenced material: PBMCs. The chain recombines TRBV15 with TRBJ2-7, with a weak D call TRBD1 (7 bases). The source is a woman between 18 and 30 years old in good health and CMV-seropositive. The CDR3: CATSRAGGTAYEQYF. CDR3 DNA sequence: TGTGCCACCAGCAGAGCAGGCGGGACAGCCTACGAGCAGTACTTC.